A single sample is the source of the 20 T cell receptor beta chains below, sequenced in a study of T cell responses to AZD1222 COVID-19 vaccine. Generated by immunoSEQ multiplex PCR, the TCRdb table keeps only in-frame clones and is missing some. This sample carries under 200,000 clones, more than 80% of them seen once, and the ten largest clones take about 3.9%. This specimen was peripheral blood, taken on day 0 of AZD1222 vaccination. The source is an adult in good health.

The CDR3 here is CSASAGLHSYEQYF. CDR3 sequence (DNA): TGCAGTGCTAGTGCGGGACTCCACTCCTACGAGCAGTACTTC. V usage is TRBV20-1 and J usage is TRBJ2-7; D possibly corresponds to TRBD2 (6 bases). Per the germline V gene, CDR1 is DFQATT and CDR2 is SNEGSKA (reference sequence). Trimming cost V 3 bases and J 0 bases, with 12 bases left between them. The CDR3 is made up of 14 amino acids.

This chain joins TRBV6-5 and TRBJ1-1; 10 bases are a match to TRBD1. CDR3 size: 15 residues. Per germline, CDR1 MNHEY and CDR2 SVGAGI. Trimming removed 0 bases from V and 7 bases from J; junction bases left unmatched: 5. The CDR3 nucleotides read TGTGCCAGCAGTTACTCCTGGACAGGGGGGAATGAAGCTTTCTTT. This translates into CASSYSWTGGNEAFF.

The CDR3 DNA follows: TGTGCCAGCAGTTTAGGTGTAGGGCAGACTTTCTTT. As protein: CASSLGVGQTFF. This chain uses TRBV12-3 or TRBV12-4 with TRBJ1-1; D gene unclear. The CDR3 runs 12 residues. V shed 1 base and J shed 12 bases, with 12 bases lying between them.

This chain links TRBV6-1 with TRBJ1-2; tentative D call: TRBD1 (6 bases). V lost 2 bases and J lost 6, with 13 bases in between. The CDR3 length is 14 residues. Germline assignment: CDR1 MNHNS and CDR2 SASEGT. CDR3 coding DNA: TGTGCCAGCAGTGAAATTTTACGGGGGCATGGCTACACCTTC. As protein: CASSEILRGHGYTF.

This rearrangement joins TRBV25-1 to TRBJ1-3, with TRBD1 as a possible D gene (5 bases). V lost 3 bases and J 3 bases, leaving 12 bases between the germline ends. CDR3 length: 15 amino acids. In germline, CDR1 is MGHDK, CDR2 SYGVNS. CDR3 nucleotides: TGTGCCAGCAGTGACTCCAGGGAAGGTGGAAACACCATATATTTT. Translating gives CASSDSREGGNTIYF. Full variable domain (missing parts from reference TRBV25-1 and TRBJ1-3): EADIYQTPRYLVIGTGKKITLECSQTMGHDKMYWYQQDPGMELHLIHYSYGVNSTEKGDLSSESTVSRIRTEHFPLTLESARPSHTSQYLCASSDSREGGNTIYFGEGSWLTVV.

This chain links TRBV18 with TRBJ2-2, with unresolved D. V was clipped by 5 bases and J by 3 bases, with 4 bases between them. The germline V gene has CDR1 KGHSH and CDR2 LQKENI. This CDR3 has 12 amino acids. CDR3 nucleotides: TGTGCCAGCTCATCTTACACCGGGGAGCTGTTTTTT. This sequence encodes CASSSYTGELFF.

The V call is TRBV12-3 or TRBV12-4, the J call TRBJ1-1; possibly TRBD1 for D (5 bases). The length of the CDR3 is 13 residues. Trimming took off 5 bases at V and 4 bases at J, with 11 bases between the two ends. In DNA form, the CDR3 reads TGTGCCAGCAGTGCGGGACTGCGCACTGAAGCTTTCTTT. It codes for CASSAGLRTEAFF.

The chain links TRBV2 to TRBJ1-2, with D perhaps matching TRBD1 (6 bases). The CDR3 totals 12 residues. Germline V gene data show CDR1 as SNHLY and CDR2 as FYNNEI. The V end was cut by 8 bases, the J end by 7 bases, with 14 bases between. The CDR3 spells CASGRDTGGYTF. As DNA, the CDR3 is TGTGCCAGCGGCCGGGACACCGGTGGCTACACCTTC.

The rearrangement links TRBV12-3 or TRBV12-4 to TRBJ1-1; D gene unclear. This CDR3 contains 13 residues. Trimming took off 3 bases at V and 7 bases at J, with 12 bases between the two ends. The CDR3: CASSLVGDFEAFF. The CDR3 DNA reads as TGTGCCAGCAGTTTGGTAGGTGATTTTGAAGCTTTCTTT.

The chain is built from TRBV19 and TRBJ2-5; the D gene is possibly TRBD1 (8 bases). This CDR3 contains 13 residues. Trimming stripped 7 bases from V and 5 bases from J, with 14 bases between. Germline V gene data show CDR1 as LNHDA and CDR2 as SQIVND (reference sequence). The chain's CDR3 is CASNSQGGETQYF. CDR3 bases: TGTGCCAGTAACTCACAGGGGGGGGAGACCCAGTACTTC.

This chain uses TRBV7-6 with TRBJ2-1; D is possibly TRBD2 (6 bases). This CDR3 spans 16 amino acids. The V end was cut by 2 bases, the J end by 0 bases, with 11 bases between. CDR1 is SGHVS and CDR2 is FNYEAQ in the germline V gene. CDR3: CASSLSSGSSYNEQFF. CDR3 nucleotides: TGTGCCAGCAGCTTATCGTCCGGGAGCTCCTACAATGAGCAGTTCTTC.

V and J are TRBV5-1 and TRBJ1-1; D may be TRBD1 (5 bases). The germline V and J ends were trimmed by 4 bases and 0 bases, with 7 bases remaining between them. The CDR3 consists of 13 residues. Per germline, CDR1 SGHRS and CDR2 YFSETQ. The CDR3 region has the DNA TGCGCCAGCAGCGAACAGGTGAACACTGAAGCTTTCTTT. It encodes CASSEQVNTEAFF.

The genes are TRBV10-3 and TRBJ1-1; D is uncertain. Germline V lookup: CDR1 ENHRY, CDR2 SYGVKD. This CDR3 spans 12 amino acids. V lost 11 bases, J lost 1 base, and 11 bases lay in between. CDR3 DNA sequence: TGTGCCGCCAGGTTTGAGAACACTGAAGCTTTCTTT. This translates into CAARFENTEAFF.

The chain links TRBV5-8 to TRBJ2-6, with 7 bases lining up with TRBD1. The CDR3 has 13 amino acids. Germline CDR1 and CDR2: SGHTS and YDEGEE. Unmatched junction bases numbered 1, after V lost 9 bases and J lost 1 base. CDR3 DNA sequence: TGTGCCACCAGGGGGTCTGGGGCCAACGTCCTGACTTTC. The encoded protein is CATRGSGANVLTF.

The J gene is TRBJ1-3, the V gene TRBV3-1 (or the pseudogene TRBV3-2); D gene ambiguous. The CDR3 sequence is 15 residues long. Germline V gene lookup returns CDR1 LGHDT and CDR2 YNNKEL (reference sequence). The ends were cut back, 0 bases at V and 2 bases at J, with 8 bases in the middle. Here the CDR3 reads CASSQDPGTGNTIYF. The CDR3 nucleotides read TGTGCCAGCAGCCAAGATCCGGGGACTGGAAACACCATATATTTT.

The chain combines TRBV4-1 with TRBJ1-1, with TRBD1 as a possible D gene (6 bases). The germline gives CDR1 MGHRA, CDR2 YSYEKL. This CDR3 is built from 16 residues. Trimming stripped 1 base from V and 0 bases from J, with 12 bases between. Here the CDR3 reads CASSQATGSMNTEAFF. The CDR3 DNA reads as TGCGCCAGCAGCCAAGCCACAGGGTCGATGAACACTGAAGCTTTCTTT.

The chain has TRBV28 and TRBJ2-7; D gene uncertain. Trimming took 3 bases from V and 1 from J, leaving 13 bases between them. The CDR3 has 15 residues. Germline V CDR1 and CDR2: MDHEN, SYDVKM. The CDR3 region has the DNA TGTGCCAGCAGTTTTTGGGCAGATGTGTCCTACGAGCAGTACTTC. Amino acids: CASSFWADVSYEQYF.

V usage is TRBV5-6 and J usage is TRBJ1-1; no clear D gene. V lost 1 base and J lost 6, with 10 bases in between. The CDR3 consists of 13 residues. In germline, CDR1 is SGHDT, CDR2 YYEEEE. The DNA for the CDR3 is TGTGCCAGCAGCTTGAGCAGCGGATCTGAAGCTTTCTTT. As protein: CASSLSSGSEAFF.

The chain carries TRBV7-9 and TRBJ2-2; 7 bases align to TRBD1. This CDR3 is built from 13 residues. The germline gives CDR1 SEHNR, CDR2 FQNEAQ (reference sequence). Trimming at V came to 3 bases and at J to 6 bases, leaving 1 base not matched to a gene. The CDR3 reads CASSLTGSGELFF. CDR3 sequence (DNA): TGTGCCAGCAGCTTGACAGGGTCCGGGGAGCTGTTTTTT.

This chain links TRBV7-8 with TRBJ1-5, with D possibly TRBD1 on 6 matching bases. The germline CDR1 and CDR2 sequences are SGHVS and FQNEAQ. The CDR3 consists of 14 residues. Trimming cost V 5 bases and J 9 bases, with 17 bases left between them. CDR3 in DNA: TGTGCCAGCAGCCCCGGGACACCACCCCGGCCCCAGCATTTT. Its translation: CASSPGTPPRPQHF.